This T cell receptor beta chain appears in the sequencing data of a study of blood T cell repertoires in COVID-19. Whole-study context: Nucleic acid was either cDNA or gDNA, and it came from T cells, B-cell-depleted T cells, or PBMCs.

This clone was detected only once. Per the original data handling: How many nucleated cells were present was estimated from reference gene primer amplification. The repertoire was sequenced with immunoSEQ multiplex PCR; TCRdb's copy has only in-frame clones and lacks some. V and J calls and clone size follow that table, whereas D and trimming were derived from the DNA. The table shows about 480,000 clones, with roughly 89% occurring only once. Germline V gives CDR1 SGHTA, CDR2 FQGNSA. The V end lost 4 bases, the J end lost 2 bases, and 12 bases lay between the germline ends. The CDR3 spans 14 residues. Seattle cases were enrolled at active infection and followed longitudinally.

This clonotype was obtained from a young man with COVID-19, enrolled during active disease. Material for sequencing was peripheral blood. The J gene is TRBJ2-7, the V gene TRBV7-2, with no clear D. The CDR3 spells CASSSYSHTYEQYF. The CDR3 region has the DNA TGTGCCAGCAGCTCCTACAGCCATACCTACGAGCAGTACTTC. Together with reference TRBV7-2 and TRBJ2-7, the CDR3 gives the full variable domain: GAGVSQSPSNKVTEKGKDVELRCDPISGHTALYWYRQSLGQGLEFLIYFQGNSAPDKSGLPSDRFSAERTGGSVSTLTIQRTQQEDSAVYLCASSSYSHTYEQYFGPGTRLTVT.